The 20 T cell receptor beta chains listed next were all sequenced from one sample in a study of shared clonotypes between healthy human individuals. Here immunoSEQ multiplex PCR was the method, and the copy in TCRdb shows in-frame clones only, minus some. The data contain 2.3 million or so clones, more than 85% of them singletons. The source material was naive CD4+ T cells from PBMCs. The subset was: CD45RA+ positively selected. Receptors were obtained from a man aged 18-30 years in good health. Some clones in this sample may be carry-over from other donors' samples.

This rearrangement joins TRBV27 to TRBJ2-7; D is unresolved. The length of the CDR3 is 15 residues. Trimming shortened V by 5 bases and J by 2 bases, and 16 bases separated the two germline ends. CDR1 is MNHEY, CDR2 SMNVEV, per germline (reference sequence). CDR3 sequence (DNA): TGTGCCAGCAGTCCCCGGGTACAGTGGACCTACGAGCAGTACTTC. This gives the protein CASSPRVQWTYEQYF.

J is TRBJ1-3 and V is TRBV18; D perhaps matches TRBD1 (5 bases). Trimming shortened V by 6 bases and J by 3 bases, and 12 bases separated the two germline ends. In germline, CDR1 is KGHSH, CDR2 LQKENI. This CDR3 spans 14 amino acids. This CDR3 is CASSQDSRGNTIYF. CDR3 coding DNA: TGTGCCAGCTCCCAAGACAGCCGTGGAAACACCATATATTTT.

The chain joins TRBV28 to TRBJ2-5; no clear D gene. Germline values: CDR1 MDHEN, CDR2 SYDVKM. The CDR3 has 16 residues. The V end was cut by 8 bases, the J end by 2 bases, with 21 bases between. Here the CDR3 reads CASDQSLPGFQETQYF. CDR3 in DNA: TGTGCCAGCGATCAATCCCTACCCGGGTTTCAAGAGACCCAGTACTTC.

The chain is built from TRBV4-1 and TRBJ2-7; a possible D gene is TRBD1 (5 bases). Trimming took off 3 bases at V and 2 bases at J, with 11 bases between the two ends. Germline loops: CDR1 MGHRA, CDR2 YSYEKL. The CDR3 spans 14 residues. In DNA, the CDR3 is TGCGCCAGCAGCCACATAGGCAGGGCCTACGAGCAGTACTTC. This sequence encodes CASSHIGRAYEQYF.

The genes are TRBV4-3 and TRBJ1-2; TRBD1 might be the D (5 bases). This CDR3 comprises 15 residues. Trimming took 0 bases from V and 8 from J, leaving 16 bases between them. CDR1 and CDR2 (germline): LGHNA, YSLEER. This CDR3 reads CASSQDQTGRMGYTF. CDR3 bases: TGCGCCAGCAGCCAAGATCAGACGGGGCGAATGGGCTACACCTTC.

The chain recombines TRBV4-3 with TRBJ2-3, with 7 bases that match TRBD2. J gave up 3 bases and V 1 base, and 10 bases lay outside the gene matches. Germline V gene data show CDR1 as LGHNA and CDR2 as YSLEER. The CDR3 consists of 17 residues. The CDR3 bases are TGCGCCAGCAGCCAAGGGCCCCCAGCGGGAATGACAGATACGCAGTATTTT. It encodes CASSQGPPAGMTDTQYF.

The genes are TRBV18 and TRBJ2-7; D is uncertain. The V end lost 3 bases, the J end lost 0 bases, and 18 bases lay between the germline ends. Germline V gene data show CDR1 as KGHSH and CDR2 as LQKENI. This CDR3 is 17 amino acids long. This CDR3 reads CASSPYLDQAGSYEQYF. The CDR3 DNA reads as TGTGCCAGCTCACCGTACCTCGATCAGGCAGGCTCCTACGAGCAGTACTTC.

V gene TRBV5-1 combines with J gene TRBJ2-1; D might be TRBD2 (6 bases). CDR3 length equals 15 residues. Trimming stripped 0 bases from V and 4 bases from J, with 11 bases between. Germline CDR1 reads SGHRS; CDR2 reads YFSETQ. CDR3 in DNA: TGCGCCAGCAGCTTGGGACTAGAACCATACAATGAGCAGTTCTTC. As protein: CASSLGLEPYNEQFF.

This chain links TRBV10-1 with TRBJ2-1; D is possibly TRBD1 (5 bases). Looked up from germline, CDR1 is WNHNN and CDR2 is SYGVQD (reference sequence). The ends were cut back, 4 bases at V and 6 bases at J, with 13 bases in the middle. CDR3 size: 14 residues. The CDR3 sequence is CASSGGRGFNEQFF. The CDR3 DNA sequence: TGCGCCAGCAGTGGGGGCAGAGGTTTCAATGAGCAGTTCTTC.

The chain employs TRBV7-3 and TRBJ2-3; no definite D call. Trimming cost V 2 bases and J 0 bases, with 6 bases left between them. The CDR3 loop spans 14 amino acids. Germline V gene lookup returns CDR1 SGHTA and CDR2 FQGTGA. The CDR3 is CASSLPISTDTQYF. As DNA, the CDR3 is TGTGCCAGCAGCTTACCGATTAGCACAGATACGCAGTATTTT.

The chain carries TRBV5-4 and TRBJ2-1; 10 bases line up with TRBD2. This CDR3 has 17 amino acids. Germline CDR1 reads SGHNT; CDR2 reads YYREEE (reference sequence). The junction had 13 bases not matched to a gene; V was cut back by 4 bases and J by 6 bases. CDR3 sequence (DNA): TGTGCCAGCAGCGGGGGGCGTGGAGCGGGAGGGATCAATGAGCAGTTCTTC. Translation: CASSGGRGAGGINEQFF.

The chain uses TRBV7-3 and TRBJ2-2; 8 positions match TRBD1. The germline V gene has CDR1 SGHTA and CDR2 FQGTGA. J lost 7 bases, V lost 5 bases, and 9 bases had no gene match. The CDR3 runs 15 residues. The CDR3 DNA sequence: TGTGCCAGCAGCACCAAAAGACAGGGGTTCGGGGAGCTGTTTTTT. Translated, it gives CASSTKRQGFGELFF.

This clone occurred once. The chain has TRBV5-8 and TRBJ1-5; 7 bases match TRBD1. CDR1 and CDR2 from the germline V gene are SGHTS and YDEGEE. With V trimmed by 4 bases and J by 7 bases, 8 bases remained unmatched. The CDR3 totals 14 residues. CDR3 DNA: TGTGCCAGCAGCCAGACAGGGATAGTCCAGCCCCAGCATTTT. Protein sequence: CASSQTGIVQPQHF.

The chain combines TRBV19 with TRBJ2-5; 7 positions agree with TRBD1. CDR1 is LNHDA and CDR2 is SQIVND in the germline V gene (reference sequence). With 10 bases clipped from V and 6 bases from J, the junction kept 14 bases outside the gene matches. The CDR3 is made up of 14 amino acids. This CDR3 is CATSLTGPVQTQYF. CDR3 nucleotide sequence: TGTGCCACTTCCCTGACAGGGCCCGTCCAGACCCAGTACTTC.

A single count supports this clone. V gene TRBV18 combines with J gene TRBJ1-5; D remains unclear. The CDR3 has 13 residues. Deletions cut 5 bases from V and 4 bases from J, with 9 bases between. Germline V gives CDR1 KGHSH, CDR2 LQKENI. The CDR3 is CASSATLNQPQHF. DNA for the CDR3: TGTGCCAGCTCAGCGACATTGAATCAGCCCCAGCATTTT.

This rearrangement joins TRBV28 to TRBJ2-7; D unclear. V lost 4 bases and J 3 bases, leaving 4 bases between the germline ends. The CDR3 loop spans 11 amino acids. In germline, CDR1 is MDHEN, CDR2 SYDVKM. DNA of the CDR3: TGTGCCAGCAGTTACGGCTACGAGCAGTACTTC. Translated, it gives CASSYGYEQYF.

The genes are TRBV7-9 and TRBJ2-7, with a weak D call TRBD2 (6 bases). The ends were cut back, 1 base at V and 3 bases at J, with 19 bases in the middle. This CDR3 is built from 17 residues. Germline values: CDR1 SEHNR, CDR2 FQNEAQ (reference sequence). CDR3 in DNA: TGTGCCAGCAGCTTAGAGGTCGACGGGAGCGTCCTCTACGAGCAGTACTTC. It yields the protein CASSLEVDGSVLYEQYF.

V and J are TRBV28 and TRBJ2-7; D gene unclear. CDR3 length: 14 amino acids. Trimming cost V 4 bases and J 2 bases, with 12 bases left between them. The germline V gene encodes CDR1 MDHEN and CDR2 SYDVKM. CDR3 coding DNA: TGTGCCAGCAGTTCAGCCGGGTTAACCTACGAGCAGTACTTC. Protein: CASSSAGLTYEQYF.

This chain uses TRBV2 with TRBJ2-4; D is ambiguous. Trimming pared 6 bases from V and 0 bases from J, leaving 12 bases between. Germline loops: CDR1 SNHLY, CDR2 FYNNEI. The CDR3 consists of 15 residues. The CDR3 DNA follows: TGTGCCAGCAGAGAACAGCTACTAGCCAAAAACATTCAGTACTTC. It codes for CASREQLLAKNIQYF.

This clone was seen more than once but under ten times. The J gene is TRBJ1-1, the V gene TRBV2; TRBD1 might be the D (6 bases). The CDR3 runs 14 residues. Germline V gives CDR1 SNHLY, CDR2 FYNNEI. With 2 bases removed from V and 11 bases from J, the gap between germline ends came to 18 bases. CDR3 in amino acids: CASSENRKPQGAFF. CDR3 DNA: TGTGCCAGCAGTGAAAACCGCAAGCCGCAGGGGGCTTTCTTT. The full variable domain, completed using reference TRBV2 and TRBJ1-1, is EPEVTQTPSHQVTQMGQEVILRCVPISNHLYFYWYRQILGQKVEFLVSFYNNEISEKSEIFDDQFSVERPDGSNFTLKIRSTKLEDSAMYFCASSENRKPQGAFFGQGTRLTVV.